This TCR beta chain was sequenced during a study of T cells expressing NK-cell markers. TCRdb reprocessed the 5' RACE reads, keeping one entry per CDR3 protein, no DNA. The sample table includes around 380,000 distinct CDR3 sequences. General study points: The study found these clonotypes also leading the CD3+CD56-NKG2C+ fraction in a handful of donors.

Worth noting for this clonotype: Its specificity is unknown.

Germline V gene data show CDR1 as MGHRA and CDR2 as YSYEKL. This CDR3 is built from 15 residues. This chain joins TRBV4-1 and TRBJ2-2; TCRdb calls TRBD2, which cannot be checked without DNA. The source material was blood T cells: a sorted CD56 or NKG2C T cell subset, CD4+ or CD8+ T cells, or bulk PBMC T cells (not recorded which). This receptor was identified in a woman aged 50 to 60 in good health. This CDR3 reads CASSPLAGYTGELFF.